Listed below are T cell receptor beta chains from one sample, sequenced in a study of human T cells and chemical hapten exposure. Each CDR3 protein gets one entry after TCRdb re-called the 5' RACE reads with MiXCR. In the table there are tens of thousands of distinct CDR3 sequences, about 8.4% of which are singletons. The receptors stem from a male donor in good health. The CDR3 runs from the conserved cysteine through the conserved F or W. The D gene is left open where the match is weak. Clone size, where shown, is once, few, many, or a class for clones that have expanded.

TRBD2 | TRBJ2-5 | TRBV11-1 | few | CASSLASPSGRGETQYF | TGTGCCAGCAGCTTAGCTTCGCCTAGCGGGAGAGGAGAGACCCAGTACTTC
NA | TRBJ1-2 | TRBV14 | many | CASSHPYGYTF | TGTGCCAGCAGCCACCCCTATGGCTACACCTTC
NA | TRBJ2-3 | TRBV4-3 | few | CASSQEDQAGNTQYF | TGCGCCAGCAGCCAAGAAGATCAGGCGGGAAATACGCAGTATTTT
TRBD1 | TRBJ1-3 | TRBV7-9 | NA | CASSPLQGAPGGNTIYF | TGTGCCAGCAGCCCATTACAGGGGGCGCCTGGTGGAAACACCATATATTTT
NA | TRBJ2-1 | TRBV2 | few | CASSGTLGSYNEQFF | TGTGCCAGCAGTGGTACTTTGGGCTCCTACAATGAGCAGTTCTTC
TRBD1 | TRBJ1-2 | TRBV20-1 | few | CSAPSPGGRNYGYTF | TGCAGTGCTCCCAGCCCAGGGGGAAGAAACTATGGCTACACCTTC
NA | TRBJ1-1 | TRBV14 | few | CASSPQNTEAFF | TGTGCCAGCAGCCCGCAGAACACTGAAGCTTTCTTT
TRBD2 | TRBJ2-7 | TRBV10-3 | NA | CASGLAGTVYEQYF | TGTGCCTCTGGACTAGCGGGAACCGTCTACGAGCAGTACTTC
NA | TRBJ2-1 | TRBV3-1 | NA | CASSRGKIGYNEQFF | TGTGCCAGCAGCCGAGGTAAAATAGGCTACAATGAGCAGTTCTTC
TRBD1 | TRBJ2-7 | TRBV28 | few | CASSSPTGSPYEQYF | TGTGCCAGCAGTTCTCCGACAGGGTCGCCCTACGAGCAGTACTTC
TRBD1 | TRBJ1-2 | TRBV20-1 | NA | CSASRDSNGGYGDTF | TGCAGTGCTAGTAGGGACAGCAATGGGGGATATGGCGACACCTTC
TRBD1 | TRBJ2-2 | TRBV9 | many | CASSPDRGLTGELFF | TGTGCCAGCAGCCCCGACAGGGGGCTCACCGGGGAGCTGTTTTTT
NA | TRBJ2-1 | TRBV9 | few | CASSGAPNEQFF | TGTGCCAGCAGCGGGGCCCCCAATGAGCAGTTCTTC
TRBD1 | TRBJ2-7 | TRBV5-5 | many | CASSPGTGGYEQYF | TGTGCCAGCAGCCCCGGGACAGGGGGCTACGAGCAGTACTTC
NA | TRBJ2-5 | TRBV9 | many | CASSPRSLQETQYF | TGTGCCAGCAGCCCGAGGTCACTTCAAGAGACCCAGTACTTC
TRBD2 | TRBJ2-7 | TRBV9 | NA | CASSAGTSGLYEQYF | TGTGCCAGCAGCGCCGGGACTAGCGGTCTCTACGAGCAGTACTTC
TRBD2 | TRBJ2-1 | TRBV4-2 | NA | CASSQDRLAGEQFF | TGTGCCAGCAGCCAAGATAGACTAGCAGGTGAGCAGTTCTTC